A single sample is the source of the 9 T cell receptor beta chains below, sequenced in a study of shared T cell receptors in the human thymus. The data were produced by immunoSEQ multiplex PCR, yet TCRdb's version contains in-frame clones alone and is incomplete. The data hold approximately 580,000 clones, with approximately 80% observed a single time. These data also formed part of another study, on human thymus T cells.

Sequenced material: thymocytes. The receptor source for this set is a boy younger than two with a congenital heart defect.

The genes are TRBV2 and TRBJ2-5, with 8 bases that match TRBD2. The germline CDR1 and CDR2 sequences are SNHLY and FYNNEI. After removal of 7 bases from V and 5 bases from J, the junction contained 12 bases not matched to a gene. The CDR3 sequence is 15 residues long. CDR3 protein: CASTPGVVAGETQYF. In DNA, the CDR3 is TGTGCCAGCACCCCCGGCGTGGTAGCGGGGGAGACCCAGTACTTC. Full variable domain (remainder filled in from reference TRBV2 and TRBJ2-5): EPEVTQTPSHQVTQMGQEVILRCVPISNHLYFYWYRQILGQKVEFLVSFYNNEISEKSEIFDDQFSVERPDGSNFTLKIRSTKLEDSAMYFCASTPGVVAGETQYFGPGTRLLVL.

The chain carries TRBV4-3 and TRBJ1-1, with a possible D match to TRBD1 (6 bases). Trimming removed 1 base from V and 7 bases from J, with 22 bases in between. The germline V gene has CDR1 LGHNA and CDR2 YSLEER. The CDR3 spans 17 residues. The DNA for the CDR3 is TGCGCCAGCAGCCAAGCAAAGTTACAGGGCGGGGGCTTTGAAGCTTTCTTT. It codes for CASSQAKLQGGGFEAFF.

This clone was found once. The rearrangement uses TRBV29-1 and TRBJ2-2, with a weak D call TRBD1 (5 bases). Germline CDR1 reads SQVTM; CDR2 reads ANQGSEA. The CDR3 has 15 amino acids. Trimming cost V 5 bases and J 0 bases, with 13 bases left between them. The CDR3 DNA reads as TGCAGCGTTACCTTCAAACAGGCGAACACCGGGGAGCTGTTTTTT. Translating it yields CSVTFKQANTGELFF.

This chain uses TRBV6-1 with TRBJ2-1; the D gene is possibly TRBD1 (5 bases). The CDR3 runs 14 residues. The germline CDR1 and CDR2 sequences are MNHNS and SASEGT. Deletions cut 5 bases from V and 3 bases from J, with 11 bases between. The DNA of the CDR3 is TGTGCCAGCAGTCGACAGCCTCTCTACAATGAGCAGTTCTTC. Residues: CASSRQPLYNEQFF.

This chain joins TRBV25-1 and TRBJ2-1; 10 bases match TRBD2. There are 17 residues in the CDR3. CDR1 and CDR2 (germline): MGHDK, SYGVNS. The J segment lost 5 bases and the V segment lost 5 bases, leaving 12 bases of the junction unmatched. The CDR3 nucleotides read TGTGCCAGCAGTCTTCTGGCTAGCGGGAGTCTCAACAATGAGCAGTTCTTC. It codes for CASSLLASGSLNNEQFF.

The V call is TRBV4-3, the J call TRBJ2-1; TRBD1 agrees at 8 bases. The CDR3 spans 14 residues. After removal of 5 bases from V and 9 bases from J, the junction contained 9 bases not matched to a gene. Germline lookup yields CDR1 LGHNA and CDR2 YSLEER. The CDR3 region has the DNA TGCGCCAGCAGCTCGCACCAGGGGGCTAGTGAGCAGTTCTTC. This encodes CASSSHQGASEQFF.

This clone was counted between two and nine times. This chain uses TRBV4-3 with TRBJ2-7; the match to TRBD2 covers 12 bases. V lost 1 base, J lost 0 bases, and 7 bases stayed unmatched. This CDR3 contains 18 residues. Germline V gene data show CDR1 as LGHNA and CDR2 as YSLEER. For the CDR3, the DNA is TGCGCCAGCAGCCAAGGACTAGCGGGGGCCCAGAGCTCCTACGAGCAGTACTTC. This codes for CASSQGLAGAQSSYEQYF.

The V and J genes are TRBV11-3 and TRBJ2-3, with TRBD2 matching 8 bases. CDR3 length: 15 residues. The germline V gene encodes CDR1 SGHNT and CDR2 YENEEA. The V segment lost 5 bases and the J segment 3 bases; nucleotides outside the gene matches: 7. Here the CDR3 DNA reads TGTGCCAGCAGCCCCCCGGGAGGGCGGACAGATACGCAGTATTTT. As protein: CASSPPGGRTDTQYF.

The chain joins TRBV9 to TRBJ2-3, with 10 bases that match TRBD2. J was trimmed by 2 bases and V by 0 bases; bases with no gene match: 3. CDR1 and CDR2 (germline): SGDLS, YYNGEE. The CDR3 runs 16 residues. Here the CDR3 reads CASSVGAGGVTDTQYF. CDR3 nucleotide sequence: TGTGCCAGCAGCGTAGGAGCGGGAGGGGTCACAGATACGCAGTATTTT.